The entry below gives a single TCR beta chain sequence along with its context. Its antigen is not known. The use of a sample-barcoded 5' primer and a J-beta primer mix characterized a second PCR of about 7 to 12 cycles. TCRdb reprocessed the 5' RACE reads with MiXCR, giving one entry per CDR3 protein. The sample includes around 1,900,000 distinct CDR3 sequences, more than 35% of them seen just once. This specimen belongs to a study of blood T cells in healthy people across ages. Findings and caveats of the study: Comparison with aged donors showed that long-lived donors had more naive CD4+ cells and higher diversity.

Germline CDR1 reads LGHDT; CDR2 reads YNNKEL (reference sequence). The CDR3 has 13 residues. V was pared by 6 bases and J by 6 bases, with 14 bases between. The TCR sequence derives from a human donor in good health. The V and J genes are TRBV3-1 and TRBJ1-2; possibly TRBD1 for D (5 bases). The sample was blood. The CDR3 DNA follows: TGTGCCAGCAGAGGTTGGGGGAGCGATGGCTACACCTTC. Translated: CASRGWGSDGYTF.